Each of the 27 T cell receptor beta chains below was sequenced from the same sample in a study of identical twins (dated by TCRdb to the mid-2010s). The library was produced with 5' RACE. The instrument was an Illumina HiSeq 2000. TCRdb itself trimmed the public reads at Q25 with fastp, ran MiXCR and retained productive beta chains. Identical CDR3 proteins give one entry, which carries the most common genes and DNA. Recorded for this sample are some 230,000 distinct CDR3 sequences; 5.5% to 7.5% of them occurred a single time. About 14% of the sample rests with the top ten. The same specimen was also included in a second study, on T cells expressing NK-cell markers.

Sequencing used CD8+ T cells sorted from blood. The source of these receptors is a woman younger than 30 in good health.

In this sample, this clonotype turned up a few times. The rearrangement uses TRBV3-1 and TRBJ1-1; unclear D gene. Germline V gene lookup returns CDR1 LGHDT and CDR2 YNNKEL (reference sequence). Trimming took off 2 bases at V and 6 bases at J, with 16 bases between the two ends. The CDR3 is 15 amino acids. The CDR3 DNA follows: TGTGCCAGCAGCCAAATTGCAGGAGAGATCGCTGAAGCTTTCTTT. It encodes CASSQIAGEIAEAFF.

As concerns this clonotype: One junction end does not reproduce the germline sequence, and a read error may be involved. V and J are TRBV5-1 and TRBJ2-3, with 9 positions matching TRBD2. Germline V gene data show CDR1 as SGHRS and CDR2 as YFSETQ. This CDR3 has 17 residues. CDR3: CASSSSLAGPSIDTQYF. The CDR3 DNA is TGCGCCAGCAGCTCTTCGCTAGCGGGGCCAAGCATAGATACGCAGTATTTT.

The genes are TRBV7-9 and TRBJ1-3; a weak D match, TRBD1 (5 bases). The CDR3 is made up of 17 amino acids. Germline V gene sequence: CDR1 SEHNR, CDR2 FQNEAQ (reference sequence). Trimming took off 5 bases at V and 0 bases at J, with 17 bases between the two ends. The CDR3 bases are TGTGCCAGCAGCCCACCGTCAGGGACGAGCTCTGGAAACACCATATATTTT. Its translation: CASSPPSGTSSGNTIYF.

This clonotype has ten or more counts. The V and J genes are TRBV27 and TRBJ1-4; unclear D gene. This CDR3 is built from 15 residues. Germline values: CDR1 MNHEY, CDR2 SMNVEV (reference sequence). The V gene lost 5 bases and the J gene lost 2 bases, with 12 bases spanning the gap. CDR3 in DNA: TGTGCCAGCAGTCTGTCGGTGGGGACTAATGAAAAACTGTTTTTT. It is translated as CASSLSVGTNEKLFF.

This clonotype came up many times. The rearrangement uses TRBV7-3 and TRBJ2-7; D is ambiguous. V was shortened by 7 bases and J by 2 bases, with 12 bases between the two germline ends. Germline-derived CDR1 and CDR2 are SGHTA and FQGTGA. The CDR3 consists of 13 residues. CDR3 region: CASTYDAAYEQYF. CDR3 nucleotide sequence: TGTGCCAGCACCTACGACGCAGCCTACGAGCAGTACTTC.

The V call is TRBV7-9, the J call TRBJ1-1; D uncertain. The germline V gene has CDR1 SEHNR and CDR2 FQNEAQ (reference sequence). V was pared by 1 base and J by 1 base, with 10 bases between. The CDR3 extends over 15 amino acids. CDR3 loop: CASSLEPDENTEAFF. The CDR3, as DNA: TGTGCCAGCAGCTTAGAGCCCGACGAGAACACTGAAGCTTTCTTT.

This clonotype has more than one count but fewer than ten. The V call is TRBV24-1, the J call TRBJ2-7; tentatively, D is TRBD1 (6 bases). Germline CDR1 KGHDR, CDR2 SFDVKD. The CDR3 is 13 residues long. Trimming left V 0 bases short and J 9 bases short, with 11 bases between. CDR3 amino acids: CATSDLRDTRQYF. The CDR3 nucleotides are TGTGCCACCAGTGATTTGCGGGACACCAGGCAGTACTTC.

A few counts support this clonotype. The chain joins TRBV6-1 to TRBJ2-1; possibly TRBD1 or TRBD2 for D (5 bases each). The CDR3 is 15 residues long. Trimming removed 5 bases from V and 2 bases from J, with 13 bases in between. CDR1 and CDR2 (germline): MNHNS, SASEGT. The CDR3 nucleotides read TGTGCCAGCAGTCCTACAGGAGGAACCTACAATGAGCAGTTCTTC. Translation gives CASSPTGGTYNEQFF.

In its sample, this clonotype was seen a few times. The gene calls are TRBV4-3 and TRBJ2-1, with D hard to call. This CDR3 has 16 residues. Germline-derived CDR1 and CDR2 are LGHNA and YSLEER. Trimming left V 0 bases short and J 1 base short, with 10 bases between. The CDR3 nucleotides read TGCGCCAGCAGCCAAGAGACTGTTTGGTCCTACAATGAGCAGTTCTTC. Its protein product is CASSQETVWSYNEQFF.

The rearrangement uses TRBV4-2 and TRBJ1-3; 10 bases map to TRBD1. CDR1 and CDR2 from the germline V gene are LGHNA and YNFKEQ. The J segment lost 2 bases and the V segment lost 2 bases, leaving 12 bases of the junction unmatched. The CDR3 is made up of 19 amino acids. CDR3 residues: CASSQRDRGVVNAGNTIYF. DNA of the CDR3: TGTGCCAGCAGCCAACGGGACAGGGGAGTCGTTAACGCTGGAAACACCATATATTTT.

This chain joins TRBV29-1 and TRBJ2-1; the D is unclear. CDR1 and CDR2 from the germline V gene are SQVTM and ANQGSEA. The CDR3 loop spans 10 amino acids. Deletions cut 3 bases from V and 10 bases from J, with 7 bases between. CDR3 in amino acids: CSVERQEQFF. CDR3 DNA: TGCAGCGTTGAGAGGCAAGAGCAGTTCTTC.

This clonotype was recorded many times. The V gene is TRBV10-3, the J gene TRBJ1-5, with TRBD1 matching 7 bases. CDR3 length: 15 amino acids. CDR1 ENHRY and CDR2 SYGVKD come from the germline V gene. V shed 2 bases, J shed 4 bases, and the junction held 5 bases outside the gene matches. DNA of the CDR3: TGTGCCATCAGTGAGGCAGGGGGATTAAATCAGCCCCAGCATTTT. It codes for CAISEAGGLNQPQHF.

The chain recombines TRBV30 with TRBJ2-7, with TRBD2 as a possible D gene (5 bases). The V gene's germline CDR1 is GTSNPN and CDR2 SVGIG (reference sequence). Trimming removed 2 bases from V and 0 bases from J, with 14 bases in between. There are 15 residues in the CDR3. CDR3 sequence: CAWSYGRGSSYEQYF. CDR3 in DNA: TGTGCCTGGAGTTATGGGCGAGGGAGCTCCTACGAGCAGTACTTC.

This clonotype was recorded a few times. V usage is TRBV4-3 and J usage is TRBJ1-1; D not resolved. V was cut by 3 bases and J by 1 base, with 9 bases left in between. Germline assignment: CDR1 LGHNA and CDR2 YSLEER. The CDR3 is 14 residues long. The CDR3, as DNA: TGCGCCAGCAGCCAGTTCGAGGGGAACACTGAAGCTTTCTTT. Translated: CASSQFEGNTEAFF.

The chain employs TRBV7-2 and TRBJ2-3; D is uncertain. This CDR3 has 11 amino acids. Germline V gene data show CDR1 as SGHTA and CDR2 as FQGNSA. V lost 10 bases, J lost 6 bases, and 11 bases lay in between. The DNA for the CDR3 is TGTGCCATCATTCTAGGGGATACGCAGTATTTT. Amino acids: CAIILGDTQYF.

Ten or more counts support this clonotype. The chain combines TRBV5-1 with TRBJ2-5, with D possibly being TRBD1 or TRBD2 (6 bases each). Germline-derived CDR1 and CDR2 are SGHRS and YFSETQ. With 0 bases removed from V and 5 bases from J, the gap between germline ends came to 11 bases. CDR3 size: 14 residues. In DNA form, the CDR3 reads TGCGCCAGCAGCTTGGGACAGGCGGGGGAGACCCAGTACTTC. Protein product: CASSLGQAGETQYF.

V usage is TRBV11-2 and J usage is TRBJ2-1, with TRBD2 matching 9 bases. Germline lookup yields CDR1 SGHAT and CDR2 FQNNGV. Trimming took 5 bases from V and 6 from J; bases not matched to a gene: 8. This CDR3 contains 15 residues. The CDR3 region has the DNA TGTGCCAGCAGCCGGGGACTAGCCGCGATCAATGAGCAGTTCTTC. Its protein is CASSRGLAAINEQFF.

This clonotype was counted ten times or more. V gene TRBV7-8 combines with J gene TRBJ2-1; D gene unclear. The V end lost 3 bases, the J end lost 8 bases, and 5 bases lay between the germline ends. This CDR3 contains 11 residues. Germline assignment: CDR1 SGHVS and CDR2 FQNEAQ. CDR3 amino acids: CASSFIDEQFF. The CDR3 DNA follows: TGTGCCAGCAGCTTCATTGATGAGCAGTTCTTC.

This clonotype was observed at least ten times. The V gene is TRBV7-9, the J gene TRBJ2-5, with 7 bases identical to TRBD1. The J segment lost 5 bases and the V segment lost 7 bases, leaving 10 bases of the junction unmatched. This CDR3 has 14 amino acids. Germline V gives CDR1 SEHNR, CDR2 FQNEAQ (reference sequence). CDR3 region: CASTSGGIGETQYF. DNA of the CDR3: TGTGCCAGCACCTCAGGGGGAATCGGGGAGACCCAGTACTTC.

This clonotype was found many times. This chain uses TRBV10-3 with TRBJ2-7, with D perhaps matching TRBD1 (6 bases). The germline CDR1 and CDR2 sequences are ENHRY and SYGVKD. This CDR3 spans 13 amino acids. V lost 7 bases and J lost 5, with 15 bases in between. The CDR3, as DNA: TGTGCCATCACCCGAGACAGGTTCGACGAGCAGTACTTC. It translates to CAITRDRFDEQYF.

The rearrangement joins TRBV25-1 to TRBJ2-1, with 8 bases lining up with TRBD2. Trimming removed 2 bases from V and 3 bases from J; junction bases left unmatched: 9. Germline V gives CDR1 MGHDK, CDR2 SYGVNS. The CDR3 contains 17 residues. The CDR3 DNA sequence: TGTGCCAGCAGTGAAACCCTAGCGGGTCCTCGCTACAATGAGCAGTTCTTC. Its translation is CASSETLAGPRYNEQFF.

This clonotype was seen many times. CDR3 residues: CASSSGQGHGYTF. DNA for the CDR3: TGTGCCAGCAGCTCCGGACAGGGGCATGGCTACACCTTC. This chain uses TRBV7-9 with TRBJ1-2; 9 nucleotides line up with TRBD1. The trim removed 4 bases at V and 6 bases at J, leaving 3 bases unmatched. CDR3 length equals 13 residues. Germline values: CDR1 SEHNR, CDR2 FQNEAQ (reference sequence).

The rearrangement links TRBV3-1 to TRBJ1-5; TRBD1 matches at 9 bases. The V gene's germline CDR1 is LGHDT and CDR2 YNNKEL (reference sequence). V gave up 7 bases and J gave up 7 bases; unmatched junction bases: 8. The CDR3 is 14 amino acids. The CDR3 region has the DNA TGTGCCAGCAAAGGACAGGGGCGAGACCAGCCCCAGCATTTT. Residues: CASKGQGRDQPQHF. Full variable domain (rest looked up from reference TRBV3-1 and TRBJ1-5): DTAVSQTPKYLVTQMGNDKSIKCEQNLGHDTMYWYKQDSKKFLKIMFSYNNKELIINETVPNRFSPKSPDKAHLNLHINSLELGDSAVYFCASKGQGRDQPQHFGDGTRLSIL.

J is TRBJ2-1 and V is TRBV13, with 9 positions matching TRBD1. The trim removed 1 base at V and 9 bases at J, leaving 1 base unmatched. Germline V CDR1 and CDR2: PRHDT, FYEKMQ (reference sequence). CDR3 length: 13 amino acids. This CDR3 is CASSLDRGPEQFF. As DNA, the CDR3 is TGTGCCAGCAGCTTAGACAGGGGGCCTGAGCAGTTCTTC.

This clonotype was recorded many times. The chain combines TRBV6-5 with TRBJ2-7; 8 bases map to TRBD2. CDR1 MNHEY and CDR2 SVGAGI come from the germline V gene. The CDR3 extends over 15 amino acids. V was pared by 1 base and J by 2 bases, with 4 bases of the junction left unmatched. The CDR3 loop is CASSYLAGTAYEQYF. The DNA of the CDR3 is TGTGCCAGCAGTTACTTAGCGGGGACCGCCTACGAGCAGTACTTC.

Many counts were recorded for this clonotype. At one boundary the junction diverges from the germline segment, which might be a read error. This sequence joins TRBV6-5 and TRBJ2-3; D may be TRBD2 (5 bases). Germline V lookup: CDR1 MNHEY, CDR2 SVGAGI. There are 12 residues in the CDR3. CDR3 loop: CASSYNGVEEDF. The CDR3 nucleotides read TGTGCCAGCAGTTACAACGGCGTCGAGGAGGATTTT.

The rearrangement uses TRBV6-2 or TRBV6-3 and TRBJ2-5, with TRBD1 as a possible D gene (6 bases). The germline gives CDR1 MNHEY, CDR2 SVGEGT. Trimming stripped 6 bases from V and 4 bases from J, with 12 bases between. The CDR3 is 13 amino acids. The chain's CDR3 is CASSNRDTETQYF. CDR3 nucleotide sequence: TGTGCCAGCAGCAACCGGGACACAGAGACCCAGTACTTC.